The rows below give T cell receptor beta chains drawn from one sample of a study of T-cell reconstitution after alpha-beta-depleted transplantation in children. One entry per CDR3 protein, called by TCRdb with MiXCR from the PCR reads. The sample records some 110,000 distinct CDR3 sequences, 10% to 13% being singletons. The sample here was PBMCs, taken before TCRalphabeta/CD19-depleted stem cell transplant. The receptors shown here come from a boy between 2 and 15 years old with acute lymphoblastic leukemia, due to receive a stem cell transplant. The CDR3 runs from the conserved cysteine through the conserved F or W. D genes are given only for firm matches. Size is stated for part of the rows, as once, few or many counts, or as a class when the clone is expanded.

-	TRBV5-1	TRBJ2-7	TRBD1	CASSTPDRVGEQYF	TGCGCCAGCAGCACCCCCGACAGGGTCGGTGAGCAGTACTTC
many	TRBV20-1	TRBJ2-1	-	CSARDHREQFF	TGCAGTGCTAGAGACCACCGTGAGCAGTTCTTC
many	TRBV18	TRBJ1-4	-	CASSPDLAATNEKLFF	TGTGCCAGCTCACCAGATTTGGCTGCAACTAATGAAAAACTGTTTTTT
-	TRBV18	TRBJ2-5	TRBD1	CASSPGQQETQYF	TGTGCCAGCTCACCGGGACAGCAAGAGACCCAGTACTTC
many	TRBV12-3/TRBV12-4	TRBJ1-6	-	CASSGTDTYNSPLHF	TGTGCCAGCAGCGGGACGGATACCTATAATTCACCCCTCCACTTT
many	TRBV29-1	TRBJ2-1	-	CSASNNEQFF	TGCAGCGCATCAAACAATGAGCAGTTCTTC
many	TRBV5-1	TRBJ2-1	-	CASSLRAWTPSYNEQFF	TGCGCCAGCAGCTTGAGGGCCTGGACACCTTCCTACAATGAGCAGTTCTTC
many	TRBV5-1	TRBJ2-1	TRBD2	CASRSGSSYNEQFF	TGCGCCAGCAGAAGCGGGAGCTCCTACAATGAGCAGTTCTTC
-	TRBV25-1	TRBJ2-3	-	CASSEPRGPPHTDTQYF	TGTGCCAGCAGTGAACCCCGCGGACCCCCTCACACAGATACGCAGTATTTT
few	TRBV12-3/TRBV12-4	TRBJ1-4	-	CASSLRFNEKLFF	TGTGCCAGCAGTTTACGGTTTAATGAAAAACTGTTTTTT
-	TRBV6-5	TRBJ2-1	TRBD2	CASSYSLTSGSEQFF	TGTGCCAGCAGTTACTCCTTGACTAGCGGGAGCGAGCAGTTCTTC
-	TRBV7-2	TRBJ2-1	-	CASSFQPTYNEQFF	TGTGCCAGCAGCTTCCAGCCCACCTACAATGAGCAGTTCTTC
-	TRBV2	TRBJ2-1	-	CASSRTRVGGSNEQFF	TGTGCCAGCAGTCGGACTAGAGTTGGGGGCTCCAATGAGCAGTTCTTC
few	TRBV29-1	TRBJ2-6	TRBD1	CSVEEFQGASGANVLTF	TGCAGCGTTGAGGAATTCCAGGGGGCCTCTGGGGCCAACGTCCTGACTTTC
few	TRBV12-3/TRBV12-4	TRBJ1-1	-	CASSLVRGEAFF	TGTGCCAGCAGTTTAGTCAGGGGAGAAGCTTTCTTT
-	TRBV5-6	TRBJ2-1	-	CASSPDPFNNEQFF	TGTGCCAGCAGTCCGGACCCGTTCAACAATGAGCAGTTCTTC
-	TRBV5-1	TRBJ2-7	TRBD2	CASSKGTSGINYEQYF	TGCGCCAGCAGCAAGGGGACTAGCGGGATAAACTACGAGCAGTACTTC
-	TRBV7-8	TRBJ2-1	TRBD2	CASSRGLAVSSYNEQFF	TGTGCCAGCAGCCGGGGACTAGCGGTGAGCTCCTACAATGAGCAGTTCTTC
-	TRBV27	TRBJ2-1	-	CASGPLASVQFF	TGTGCCAGCGGCCCACTAGCCTCAGTGCAGTTCTTC
many	TRBV6-5	TRBJ1-1	-	CASSRTVSEEAFF	TGTGCCAGCAGTCGGACAGTATCGGAAGAAGCTTTCTTT
-	TRBV15	TRBJ2-1	-	CATSNQRNEQFF	TGTGCCACCAGCAATCAGAGGAATGAGCAGTTCTTC
few	TRBV27	TRBJ1-6	-	CASSPARGRYSPLHF	TGTGCCAGCAGTCCTGCGAGGGGCAGATACTCACCCCTCCACTTT
-	TRBV10-3	TRBJ2-1	-	CAISGGANEQFF	TGTGCCATCAGTGGGGGGGCCAATGAGCAGTTCTTC
few	TRBV20-1	TRBJ2-1	TRBD2	CSARRAGRPYNEQFF	TGCAGTGCTAGACGAGCGGGAAGACCCTACAATGAGCAGTTCTTC
many	TRBV10-3	TRBJ1-1	-	CAIKATEATEAFF	TGTGCCATCAAAGCCACAGAGGCCACTGAAGCTTTCTTT